These T cell receptor beta chains were read from a single sample in a study of blood T cell repertoires in COVID-19. Profiled with immunoSEQ multiplex PCR; TCRdb holds only in-frame clones, not every one. The table lists about 150,000 clones, roughly nine tenths of them singletons. The sequenced material came from peripheral blood. The origin of the receptors is a man between 18 and 29 years old with COVID-19, enrolled during active disease. Each CDR3 is given with its conserved first and last residue. The D gene is left open where the match is weak. The size field is filled for only some rows; it gives once, few, many or a size class.

>TRBV6-2/TRBV6-3|NA|TRBJ2-3|TRBD1
TGTGCCAGCAGTTACTCGATACAGGGGGTTCCCACAGATACGCAGTATTTT
CASSYSIQGVPTDTQYF
>TRBV29-1|NA|TRBJ2-3|TRBD2
TGCAGCGTTGGATGCCCTAACAGGCTTAGGGCTAGCGGGAGCGTTTGGGTGGGCACAGATACGCAGTATTTT
CSVGCPNRLRASGSVWVGTDTQYF
>TRBV3-1/TRBV3-2|NA|TRBJ2-7|NA
TGTGCCAGCAGCCTCCAAATACCGGGTTCCTACGAGCAGTACTTC
CASSLQIPGSYEQYF
>TRBV6-1|NA|TRBJ2-3|NA
TGTGCCAGCAGTGAAGCCGTTGGACAGACAGATACGCAGTATTTT
CASSEAVGQTDTQYF
>TRBV28|once|TRBJ2-7|TRBD2
TGTGCCAGCAGTGGGCTAGGAGCGGGAGCGTCCTACGAGCAGTACTTC
CASSGLGAGASYEQYF
>TRBV10-1|NA|TRBJ2-3|TRBD1
TGCGCCAGCAGTGAGTATACAGGGGGCAGAGATACGCAGTATTTT
CASSEYTGGRDTQYF
>TRBV28|NA|TRBJ1-2|NA
TGTGCCAGCAGTGGCGATCGGGAGAACTATGGCTACACCTTC
CASSGDRENYGYTF
>TRBV11-2|once|TRBJ1-1|NA
TGTGCCACTCGCAAGGCGGTGGGGCAGAACACTGAAGCTTTCTTT
CATRKAVGQNTEAFF
>TRBV27|NA|TRBJ2-7|TRBD2
TGTGCCAGCAGTCCACGACTAGCGCGCTATCCCCACGAGCAGTACTTC
CASSPRLARYPHEQYF
>TRBV28|NA|TRBJ1-5|TRBD1
TGTGCCAGCAGTTCCCTGACAGGGCGAAGCAATCAGCCCCAGCATTTT
CASSSLTGRSNQPQHF
>TRBV6-5|NA|TRBJ2-1|NA
TGTGCCAGCAGTTACTCCCCGCAGAGGATATACAATGAGCAGTTCTTC
CASSYSPQRIYNEQFF
>TRBV2|few|TRBJ2-6|NA
TGTGCCAGCAGGTACAAAGCGATCCGCACTGGGGCCAACGTCCTGACTTTC
CASRYKAIRTGANVLTF
>TRBV6-2/TRBV6-3|NA|TRBJ1-4|TRBD1
TGTGCCAGCAGTCGCCAGGGGGGAGGACTGTTTTTT
CASSRQGGGLFF
>TRBV30|NA|TRBJ2-1|NA
TGTGCCTGGAACCGGGGGACCTACTCCTACAATGAGCAGTTCTTC
CAWNRGTYSYNEQFF
>TRBV6-5|NA|TRBJ2-1|NA
TGTGCCAGCAGTACGGGACTTTACAATGAGCAGTTCTTC
CASSTGLYNEQFF
>TRBV19|NA|TRBJ1-5|TRBD1
TGTGCCAGTAGTGCTAGACAGGGGACCCAGCATTTT
CASSARQGTQHF
>TRBV6-5|few|TRBJ1-1|NA
TGTGCCAGCAGGGACACCCTCGAGTACACTGAAGCTTTCTTT
CASRDTLEYTEAFF
>TRBV24-1|once|TRBJ2-3|TRBD1
TGTGCCACCAGCTTTGGGGACAGTCGCCTGGCGCAGTATTTT
CATSFGDSRLAQYF
>TRBV20-1|NA|TRBJ2-5|NA
TGCAGTGCTAGGGTACTCGGGACCCAGTACTTC
CSARVLGTQYF
>TRBV19|NA|TRBJ1-1|NA
TGTGCCAGTAGTCCCGCGACAGTGAACACTGAAGCTTTCTTT
CASSPATVNTEAFF
>TRBV11-3|few|TRBJ2-1|NA
TGTGCCAGCAGCCACATGCCGGGACTTGGGGACCATGAGCAGTTCTTC
CASSHMPGLGDHEQFF
>TRBV4-1|NA|TRBJ2-1|TRBD2
TGCGCCAGCAGCCAACCCGCGGGTGGGACTAGCGGGAGCAGTTACAATGAGCAGTTCTTC
CASSQPAGGTSGSSYNEQFF
>TRBV30|once|TRBJ2-7|NA
TGTGCCTGGAGTGTCCTCGACGGAGGCTACGAGCAGTACTTC
CAWSVLDGGYEQYF
>TRBV15|NA|TRBJ2-1|NA
TGTGCCACCAGCAGAGATGTCCATCACAATGAGCAGTTCTTC
CATSRDVHHNEQFF
>TRBV27|NA|TRBJ1-6|NA
TGTGCCAGCTCCCAGTTCCCCCCTACCGGGACTTCTAATTCACCCCTCCACTTT
CASSQFPPTGTSNSPLHF
>TRBV4-1|NA|TRBJ2-1|TRBD2
TGCGCCAGCAGCTTACTAGCGGGAGGTCTGGGGGAGCAGTTCTTC
CASSLLAGGLGEQFF
>TRBV5-5|NA|TRBJ2-5|TRBD1
TGTGCCAGCAGCGACCGAAGGACAGGGGGCGAGACCCAGTACTTC
CASSDRRTGGETQYF